This TCR beta chain originates from a study of cytomegalovirus exposure and HLA in healthy donors. Germline V gene lookup returns CDR1 SGHRS and CDR2 YFSETQ. Losses at the gene ends were 4 bases for V and 1 base for J; bases not matched to a gene: 13. The CDR3 has 18 residues. Amplification used 60 Vbeta primers and 13 Jbeta primers. The data were produced by immunoSEQ multiplex PCR, yet TCRdb's version contains in-frame clones alone and is incomplete. The sample carries 100,000 to 150,000 clones, around 80% recorded once. This clone was picked up one time. The TCR sequence derives from a human donor in good health. The chain combines TRBV5-1 with TRBJ2-1, with 8 bases that match TRBD2. Input material: PBMCs. In DNA, the CDR3 is TGCGCCAGCAGCCAGCCGCGGCGGGGGGCCGTTTCCTACAATGAGCAGTTCTTC. This gives the protein CASSQPRRGAVSYNEQFF.